The present entry profiles one TCR beta chain with its context. This sample was included in a study of blood T cell repertoires in COVID-19. Study-level information: Samples representing acute and convalescent COVID-19 were sourced from the United States, Italy and Spain.

Trimming cost V 6 bases and J 2 bases, with 14 bases left between them. This CDR3 has 15 amino acids. Germline CDR1 reads MNHNY; CDR2 reads SVGAGI (reference sequence). Here immunoSEQ multiplex PCR was the method, and the copy in TCRdb shows in-frame clones only, minus some. The data hold fewer than 250,000 clones, with 70% to 90% observed a single time. The receptor was derived from a middle-aged woman who had recovered from COVID-19. The chain carries TRBV6-6 and TRBJ1-5, with D perhaps TRBD1 (5 bases). The sample consisted of peripheral blood. CDR3 sequence (DNA): TGTGCCAGCAGCCCGACAGCGACTGGCAATCAGCCCCAGCATTTT. It is translated as CASSPTATGNQPQHF.